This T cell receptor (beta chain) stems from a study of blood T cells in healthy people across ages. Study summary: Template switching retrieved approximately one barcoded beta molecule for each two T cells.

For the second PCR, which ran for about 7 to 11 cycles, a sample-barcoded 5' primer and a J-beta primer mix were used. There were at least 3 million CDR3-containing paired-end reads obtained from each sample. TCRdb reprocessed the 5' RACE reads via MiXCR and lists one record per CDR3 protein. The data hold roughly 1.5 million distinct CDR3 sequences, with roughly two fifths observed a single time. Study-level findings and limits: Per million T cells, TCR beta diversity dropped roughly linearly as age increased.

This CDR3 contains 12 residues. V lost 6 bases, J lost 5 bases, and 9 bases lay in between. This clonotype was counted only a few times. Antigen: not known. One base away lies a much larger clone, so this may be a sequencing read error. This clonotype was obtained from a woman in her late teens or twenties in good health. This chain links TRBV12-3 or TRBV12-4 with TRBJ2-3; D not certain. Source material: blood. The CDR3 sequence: CASRPAGDTQYF. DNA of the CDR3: TGTGCCAGCAGGCCCGCCGGAGATACGCAGTATTTT.